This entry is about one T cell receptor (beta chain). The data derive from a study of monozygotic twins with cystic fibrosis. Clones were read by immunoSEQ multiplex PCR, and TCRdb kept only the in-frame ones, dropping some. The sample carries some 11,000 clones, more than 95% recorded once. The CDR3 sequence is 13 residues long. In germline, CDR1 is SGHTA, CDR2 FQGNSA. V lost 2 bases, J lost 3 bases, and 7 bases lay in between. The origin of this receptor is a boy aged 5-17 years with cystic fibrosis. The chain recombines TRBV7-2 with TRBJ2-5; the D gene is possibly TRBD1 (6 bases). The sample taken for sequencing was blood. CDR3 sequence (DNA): TGTGCCAGCAGCTTACGGACAGAAGAGACCCAGTACTTC. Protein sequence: CASSLRTEETQYF.